These 23 T cell receptor beta chains came from one sample sequenced in a study of control samples from healthy donors and cancer patients. Using immunoSEQ multiplex PCR, the repertoire was profiled, and TCRdb retains in-frame clones only, with some absent. The sample records 250,000 to 300,000 clones, almost 85% being singletons. The sample comprised PBMCs. Receptors were obtained from a woman in her sixties or seventies with lung cancer.

The count of this clone is one. The chain links TRBV5-1 to TRBJ1-1; D may be TRBD1 (5 bases). Trimming pared 5 bases from V and 1 base from J, leaving 12 bases between. The CDR3 is 14 amino acids. The germline V gene encodes CDR1 SGHRS and CDR2 YFSETQ. CDR3 loop: CASRQGTANTEAFF. DNA for the CDR3: TGCGCCAGCAGGCAAGGGACCGCGAACACTGAAGCTTTCTTT.

With respect to this clone: Germline is not matched at one junction end, which may reflect a read error. The chain links TRBV9 to TRBJ2-6; D is unclear. The CDR3 sequence is 15 residues long. Germline values: CDR1 SGDLS, CDR2 YYNGEE. The CDR3 bases are TGTGCCGGCAGCCCCCGTTACTCTGGGGCCAACGTCCTGACTTTC. Its translation: CAGSPRYSGANVLTF.

The chain links TRBV12-3 or TRBV12-4 to TRBJ2-3; TRBD2 matches 9 bases. V was clipped by 3 bases and J by 12 bases; unmatched bases: 4. This CDR3 is built from 12 residues. The CDR3 bases are TGTGCCAGCAGTTTTTTTGGGACTAGCCAGTATTTT. Translated: CASSFFGTSQYF.

The rearrangement links TRBV3-1 (or the pseudogene TRBV3-2) to TRBJ2-4; 8 bases are shared with TRBD1. This CDR3 region has 15 residues. CDR1 and CDR2 from the germline V gene are LGHDT and YNNKEL (reference sequence). With 1 base clipped from V and 9 bases from J, the junction kept 8 bases outside the gene matches. CDR3 sequence (DNA): TGTGCCAGCAGCCAAGTGTCCCAGGGGGCAATCATTCAGTACTTC. Translating gives CASSQVSQGAIIQYF.

The rearrangement uses TRBV20-1 and TRBJ1-1; the D gene is possibly TRBD1 (6 bases). Germline CDR1 and CDR2: DFQATT and SNEGSKA (reference sequence). V was cut by 3 bases and J by 5 bases, with 13 bases left in between. There are 13 residues in the CDR3. The CDR3 spells CSASQGIWTEAFF. CDR3 in DNA: TGCAGTGCTAGTCAGGGGATTTGGACTGAAGCTTTCTTT.

The gene calls are TRBV5-1 and TRBJ2-7; a possible D gene is TRBD1 (7 bases). The CDR3 loop spans 15 amino acids. Between the trimmed V and J ends, which lost 1 base and 6 bases, there was a span of 17 bases. CDR1 and CDR2 (germline): SGHRS, YFSETQ. For the CDR3, the DNA is TGCGCCAGCAGCTTGTCGACAGGGTTGGGGGGCGAGCAGTACTTC. This codes for CASSLSTGLGGEQYF.

This clone was recorded once. V and J are TRBV18 and TRBJ1-3; 7 positions match TRBD1. Trimming cost V 0 bases and J 0 bases; bases outside gene matches: 5. Germline V gene lookup returns CDR1 KGHSH and CDR2 LQKENI. This CDR3 is built from 17 residues. The CDR3 DNA is TGTGCCAGCTCACCACCCGGGACAGAGGTCTCTGGAAACACCATATATTTT. Encoded protein: CASSPPGTEVSGNTIYF. Complete variable domain (other parts from reference TRBV18 and TRBJ1-3): NAGVMQNPRHLVRRRGQEARLRCSPMKGHSHVYWYRQLPEEGLKFMVYLQKENIIDESGMPKERFSAEFPKEGPSILRIQQVVRGDSAAYFCASSPPGTEVSGNTIYFGEGSWLTVV.

This clone was counted once. This rearrangement joins TRBV18 to TRBJ1-2; D is ambiguous. CDR3 length: 14 amino acids. V was cut by 1 base and J by 0 bases, with 6 bases left in between. CDR1 and CDR2 (germline): KGHSH, LQKENI. CDR3 bases: TGTGCCAGCTCACCACAGGGCTCTAACTATGGCTACACCTTC. Translation: CASSPQGSNYGYTF.

This clone was detected only once. V and J are TRBV11-2 and TRBJ1-1; 11 bases line up with TRBD1. V gave up 6 bases and J gave up 6 bases; unmatched junction bases: 9. This CDR3 has 15 residues. CDR1 is SGHAT and CDR2 is FQNNGV in the germline V gene. This chain's CDR3 is CASSLLPGQGAEAFF. The CDR3 DNA follows: TGTGCCAGCAGTCTGTTACCGGGACAGGGGGCTGAAGCTTTCTTT.

This chain connects TRBV27 to TRBJ1-5; D is ambiguous. This CDR3 is 15 amino acids long. CDR1 is MNHEY and CDR2 is SMNVEV in the germline V gene (reference sequence). Trimming took off 2 bases at V and 2 bases at J, with 10 bases between the two ends. CDR3 protein: CASSLLGSGNQPQHF. The CDR3 DNA reads as TGTGCCAGCAGTTTACTAGGGAGTGGCAATCAGCCCCAGCATTTT.

The genes are TRBV2 and TRBJ2-5, with D perhaps given as TRBD1 or TRBD2 (5 bases each). Germline CDR1 SNHLY, CDR2 FYNNEI. V dropped 6 bases and J dropped 5 bases, with 22 bases sitting between them. The CDR3 runs 16 residues. CDR3 sequence: CASRPPGLPGGETQYF. The CDR3, as DNA: TGTGCCAGCAGACCGCCGGGGCTACCAGGTGGGGAGACCCAGTACTTC.

The chain has TRBV30 and TRBJ1-2; D call uncertain. This CDR3 is 13 amino acids long. V was shortened by 3 bases and J by 2 bases, with 10 bases between the two germline ends. Germline CDR1 GTSNPN, CDR2 SVGIG (reference sequence). The CDR3 sequence: CAWRVTGNYGYTF. The CDR3 DNA is TGTGCCTGGAGGGTGACGGGGAACTATGGCTACACCTTC.

The chain uses TRBV19 and TRBJ2-1; D may correspond to TRBD1 or TRBD2 (5 bases each). CDR1 LNHDA and CDR2 SQIVND come from the germline V gene (reference sequence). The ends were cut back, 5 bases at V and 8 bases at J, with 22 bases in the middle. The CDR3 totals 16 residues. The CDR3 protein is CASSPGPAVSGDEQFF. The CDR3 DNA reads as TGTGCCAGTAGTCCGGGACCAGCAGTGTCGGGCGATGAGCAGTTCTTC.

This chain links TRBV7-3 with TRBJ2-1; TRBD2 matches at 8 bases. V was clipped by 2 bases and J by 3 bases; unmatched bases: 6. The CDR3 extends over 16 amino acids. Germline V CDR1 and CDR2: SGHTA, FQGTGA. CDR3 loop: CASSLGQSGGYNEQFF. For the CDR3, the DNA is TGTGCCAGCAGCTTAGGGCAAAGCGGGGGCTACAATGAGCAGTTCTTC.

The gene calls are TRBV2 and TRBJ1-2; no clear D gene. Between the trimmed V and J ends, which lost 8 bases and 4 bases, there was a span of 14 bases. This CDR3 is 13 amino acids long. Germline assignment: CDR1 SNHLY and CDR2 FYNNEI. The CDR3 sequence is CASSYTDGYGYTF. CDR3 in DNA: TGTGCCAGCTCATATACGGACGGCTATGGCTACACCTTC.

The CDR3 spells CASSVLGDSNEKLFF. CDR3 coding DNA: TGTGCCAGCAGCGTCCTGGGGGATTCTAATGAAAAACTGTTTTTT. The chain carries TRBV9 and TRBJ1-4; D is perhaps TRBD1 (5 bases). The V gene's germline CDR1 is SGDLS and CDR2 YYNGEE. This CDR3 is 15 amino acids long. Trimming removed 2 bases from V and 3 bases from J, with 11 bases in between.

The chain links TRBV10-2 to TRBJ1-2; weak D call: TRBD1 (6 bases). The ends were cut back, 7 bases at V and 4 bases at J, with 10 bases in the middle. The CDR3 loop spans 12 amino acids. From germline, CDR1 is WSHSY and CDR2 SAAADI. The CDR3 reads CASMKDSYGYTF. The CDR3 DNA reads as TGCGCCAGCATGAAGGACAGCTATGGCTACACCTTC.

This clone occurred once. The sample contains more than one DNA sequence encoding this CDR3. The rearrangement uses TRBV28 and TRBJ1-1; no clear D gene. This CDR3 region has 13 residues. Per germline, CDR1 MDHEN and CDR2 SYDVKM. Trimming shortened V by 3 bases and J by 0 bases, and 5 bases separated the two germline ends. This CDR3 reads CASSLLMNTEAFF. In DNA, the CDR3 is TGTGCCAGCAGTTTGTTAATGAACACTGAAGCTTTCTTT.

This chain links TRBV3-1 (or the pseudogene TRBV3-2) with TRBJ2-3; 10 bases align to TRBD2. The length of the CDR3 is 16 residues. Per the germline V gene, CDR1 is LGHDT and CDR2 is YNNKEL (reference sequence). The ends lost 4 bases at V and 6 bases at J; junction bases unmatched: 10. CDR3 bases: TGTGCCAGCAGCCTATGGAGCGGGAGGGCCGGTGATACGCAGTATTTT. Translating it yields CASSLWSGRAGDTQYF.

There are a few counts of this clone. This chain joins TRBV20-1 and TRBJ2-5, with D possibly being TRBD1 (6 bases). V was clipped by 6 bases and J by 5 bases, with 10 bases between them. Germline CDR1 and CDR2: DFQATT and SNEGSKA (reference sequence). This CDR3 has 11 amino acids. The CDR3 sequence is CSAERGETQYF. CDR3 nucleotide sequence: TGCAGTGCGGAGAGGGGGGAGACCCAGTACTTC.

The chain couples TRBV9 to TRBJ1-1; no reliable D call. This CDR3 has 13 residues. The germline CDR1 and CDR2 sequences are SGDLS and YYNGEE. V shed 0 bases and J shed 1 base, with 4 bases lying between them. The CDR3 loop is CASSVAWNTEAFF. CDR3 nucleotides: TGTGCCAGCAGCGTAGCTTGGAACACTGAAGCTTTCTTT.

The rearrangement joins TRBV6-1 to TRBJ2-3; 7 positions agree with TRBD2. The CDR3 is 14 residues long. Germline-derived CDR1 and CDR2 are MNHNS and SASEGT. V shed 3 bases, J shed 7 bases, and the junction held 7 bases outside the gene matches. The CDR3 nucleotides are TGTGCCAGCAGTGAGCGGGAGTACAGGAATACGCAGTATTTT. Translation gives CASSEREYRNTQYF.

The V gene is TRBV18, the J gene TRBJ2-1, with TRBD1 matching over 8 bases. V shed 1 base and J 10 bases; nucleotides not matched to a gene: 6. The CDR3 length is 14 residues. Germline loops: CDR1 KGHSH, CDR2 LQKENI. The chain's CDR3 is CASSPLQGAWEQFF. CDR3 coding DNA: TGTGCCAGCTCACCACTCCAGGGGGCATGGGAGCAGTTCTTC.